This T cell receptor beta chain was observed in a study of T cell responses to AZD1222 COVID-19 vaccine. With respect to this clone: Its antigen is not identified.

Some clones are missing from TCRdb's copy, which holds only in-frame ones; the method was immunoSEQ multiplex PCR. This table has 98,000 or so clones, roughly 80% appearing once. Study conclusions and caveats: Within unmutated variant regions lay the reported targets of nearly half of spike-specific TCRs. Spike-wide coverage was observed for vaccine-associated CD4 TCRs, with dominant responses at 160-218 and 743-854. At baseline, seropositivity was found in only a handful of AZD1222 recipients. White British donors predominated, females outnumbered males, and clonal diversity was possibly underestimated.

The CDR3 covers 14 residues. V was pared by 3 bases and J by 5 bases, with 4 bases of the junction left unmatched. Germline V CDR1 and CDR2: MNHEY, SMNVEV (reference sequence). The V call is TRBV27, the J call TRBJ1-1; TRBD1 matches 9 bases. This specimen was peripheral blood, taken 28 days after the second AZD1222 dose. The receptor was derived from an adult who received the AZD1222 COVID-19 vaccine. In nucleotides, the CDR3 is TGTGCCAGCAGTTTCGACAGGGGGGCAACTGAAGCTTTCTTT. It codes for CASSFDRGATEAFF.